This T cell receptor beta chain was sequenced in a study of cytomegalovirus exposure and HLA in healthy donors. Overall study results and limits: What a later analysis reportedly showed was that an Asian-associated ancestry cluster had fewer N-insertions than the roughly 670-donor mean. Later analysis revealed greater clonal expansion in HLA-associated TCR beta chains than in equally common others. Prediction of most subjects' HLA-A and HLA-B alleles by TCR beta sequences was reportedly accurate.

Primers: 60 Vbeta forward and 13 Jbeta reverse. The data were produced by immunoSEQ multiplex PCR, yet TCRdb's version contains in-frame clones alone and is incomplete. The sample holds around 120,000 clones, 70% to 75% seen once. As regards this clone: Its specificity is not known.

The V end lost 6 bases, the J end lost 3 bases, and 15 bases lay between the germline ends. This CDR3 contains 14 residues. Germline loops: CDR1 MNHEY, CDR2 SMNVEV (reference sequence). The specimen was PBMCs. The receptor was derived from a woman under 30 in good health and CMV-seronegative. This sequence joins TRBV27 and TRBJ2-7, with TRBD1 as a possible D gene (6 bases). The chain's CDR3 is CASREQGADYEQYF. In DNA, the CDR3 is TGTGCCAGCAGGGAACAGGGCGCGGACTACGAGCAGTACTTC.